This passage covers 2 T cell receptor beta chains from one sample sequenced in a study of OX40 agonist ivuxolimab in advanced cancers. The method behind the library was the immunoSEQ multiplex PCR assay. This is the immuneACCESS table as TCRdb keeps it, with only in-frame sequences that have V and J called. A part of the clones is gone; compared with another copy, unresolved V genes explain less than half, and the rest is unexplained. A total of 50,000 to 85,000 clones appear in this sample, about nine tenths of them only once. The ten biggest clones cover just over 2% of the sample. The input for sequencing was CD4+ or CD8+ T cells sorted from blood, taken in a trial of the OX40 agonist ivuxolimab. These receptors were taken from an adult with an advanced solid tumor such as melanoma, head and neck, liver or kidney cancer.

This clone has a single count. J is TRBJ1-1 and V is TRBV11-2; a weak D match, TRBD1 (5 bases). This CDR3 spans 18 amino acids. Trimming left V 4 bases short and J 0 bases short, with 21 bases between. Germline CDR1 SGHAT, CDR2 FQNNGV. CDR3 in DNA: TGTGCCAGCAGCTCGCCCGCAGGGTTCGACTACCTGAACACTGAAGCTTTCTTT. Amino acids: CASSSPAGFDYLNTEAFF.

The V call is TRBV5-6, the J call TRBJ2-1, with D hard to call. Per germline, CDR1 SGHDT and CDR2 YYEEEE. V was pared by 4 bases and J by 8 bases, with 16 bases between. CDR3 length: 14 amino acids. This CDR3 reads CASSPWLDGHEQFF. The CDR3 DNA reads TGTGCCAGCAGCCCCTGGCTAGACGGCCATGAGCAGTTCTTC. The variable domain in full, completed from reference TRBV5-6 and TRBJ2-1, reads DAGVTQSPTHLIKTRGQQVTLRCSPKSGHDTVSWYQQALGQGPQFIFQYYEEEERQRGNFPDRFSGHQFPNYSSELNVNALLLGDSALYLCASSPWLDGHEQFFGPGTRLTVL.